The rows below give T cell receptor beta chains drawn from one sample of a study of blood T cell repertoires in COVID-19. Sequenced by immunoSEQ multiplex PCR; TCRdb stores in-frame clones only, minus some. The sample yields around 240,000 clones, 84% seen once. Sequencing was done on a sample of peripheral blood. These receptors were taken from a woman aged 40 to 50 who had recovered from COVID-19. CDR3s include the opening cysteine and the closing phenylalanine or tryptophan. Fields, in order: D gene, V gene, clone size, J gene, CDR3 protein, CDR3 DNA. D genes are given only for firm matches. Clone sizes are given selectively: once, few, many, or a class where the clone is expanded.

>.|TRBV7-9|.|TRBJ2-5
CASSLDPGETQYF
TGTGCCAGCAGCTTAGATCCCGGAGAGACCCAGTACTTC
>TRBD2|TRBV7-2|.|TRBJ2-1
CASSLEPSGGEFF
TGTGCCAGCAGCTTAGAGCCTAGCGGGGGGGAGTTCTTC
>TRBD1|TRBV10-3|.|TRBJ1-2
CAISDRGNYGYTF
TGTGCCATCAGCGACAGGGGGAATTATGGCTACACCTTC
>TRBD2|TRBV4-3|once|TRBJ2-3
CASSQGRGGSDTQYF
TGCGCCAGCAGCCAAGGGCGGGGGGGTTCAGATACGCAGTATTTT
>.|TRBV10-3|.|TRBJ1-2
CAIRDSESLPTYYGYTF
TGTGCCATCAGGGACAGTGAGTCCTTGCCGACGTACTATGGCTACACCTTC
>TRBD1|TRBV5-1|.|TRBJ2-7
CASSISSGGPYEQYF
TGCGCCAGCAGCATTTCTTCAGGGGGCCCCTACGAGCAGTACTTC
>.|TRBV11-2|.|TRBJ1-1
CASSFSRPSANTEAFF
TGTGCCAGCAGCTTTTCTAGACCATCGGCGAACACTGAAGCTTTCTTT
>.|TRBV5-4|.|TRBJ2-7
CASSLQDSTYEQYF
TGTGCCAGCAGCTTACAAGACAGCACCTACGAGCAGTACTTC
>TRBD1|TRBV29-1|.|TRBJ2-7
CSVGAKTGEQYF
TGCAGCGTTGGAGCTAAGACAGGGGAGCAGTACTTC
>TRBD1|TRBV30|once|TRBJ2-1
CACRQGVSYNEQFF
TGTGCCTGTAGACAGGGGGTCTCCTACAATGAGCAGTTCTTC
>.|TRBV6-5|.|TRBJ1-5
CASSSQGSNQPQHF
TGTGCCAGCAGTTCGCAGGGTAGCAATCAGCCCCAGCATTTT
>.|TRBV29-1|.|TRBJ1-1
CSVEGTGPHTEAFF
TGCAGCGTTGAAGGAACAGGGCCGCACACTGAAGCTTTCTTT
>TRBD1|TRBV2|.|TRBJ1-2
CASSRTGGGYGYTF
TGTGCCAGCAGTCGGACAGGGGGCGGTTATGGCTACACCTTC
>.|TRBV9|.|TRBJ2-2
CASSVSRVTGELFF
TGTGCCAGCAGCGTGTCCAGGGTCACCGGGGAGCTGTTTTTT
>TRBD2|TRBV4-3|.|TRBJ2-7
CASSSLAGRYEQYF
TGCGCCAGCAGCTCACTAGCGGGGCGTTACGAGCAGTACTTC
>.|TRBV6-5|.|TRBJ2-5
CASSYSGSGMKTQYF
TGTGCCAGCAGTTACTCGGGGTCAGGGATGAAGACCCAGTACTTC
>.|TRBV11-2|.|TRBJ1-3
CASSQGAISGNTIYF
TGTGCCAGCAGCCAGGGCGCGATCTCTGGAAACACCATATATTTT
>TRBD2|TRBV13|.|TRBJ2-5
CASSPKRLAGEETQYF
TGTGCCAGCAGCCCCAAACGACTAGCGGGGGAAGAGACCCAGTACTTC
>.|TRBV28|few|TRBJ1-4
CASGGGSEKLFF
TGTGCCTCGGGCGGGGGGAGTGAAAAACTGTTTTTT
>.|TRBV5-1|.|TRBJ2-7
CASSFGGDSIYEQYF
TGCGCCAGCAGCTTTGGTGGGGACTCGATTTACGAGCAGTACTTC
>TRBD1|TRBV6-2/TRBV6-3|.|TRBJ1-1
CASSRQGYTEAFF
TGTGCCAGCAGTCGACAGGGATACACTGAAGCTTTCTTT
>.|TRBV7-2|once|TRBJ1-2
CASSLGHYYGYTF
TGTGCCAGCAGCTTGGGACACTACTATGGCTACACCTTC
>TRBD1|TRBV3-1/TRBV3-2|few|TRBJ1-6
CASSRTGKQPLHF
TGTGCCAGCAGCCGGACAGGGAAACAACCCCTCCACTTT
>.|TRBV28|.|TRBJ1-1
CASSPPTEVNTEAFF
TGTGCCAGCAGTCCCCCGACAGAAGTGAACACTGAAGCTTTCTTT
>TRBD2|TRBV3-1/TRBV3-2|.|TRBJ2-7
CASSLRLAGGQEQYF
TGTGCCAGCAGCTTAAGACTAGCGGGGGGGCAAGAGCAGTACTTC
>TRBD1|TRBV11-3|.|TRBJ1-2
CASSSLSGTDYGYTF
TGTGCCAGCAGCTCGCTATCCGGGACAGACTATGGCTACACCTTC
>.|TRBV18|.|TRBJ2-2
CASSQKQPGRAGELFF
TGTGCCAGCTCACAAAAACAGCCTGGGCGGGCCGGGGAGCTGTTTTTT
>TRBD1|TRBV4-3|.|TRBJ1-4
CASSQDRTDRGQEKLFF
TGCGCCAGCAGCCAAGATAGGACGGACAGGGGGCAGGAAAAACTGTTTTTT
>.|TRBV12-3/TRBV12-4|once|TRBJ2-3
CASSSAGADTQYF
TGTGCCAGCAGTTCTGCGGGTGCAGATACGCAGTATTTT
>.|TRBV19|.|TRBJ1-1
CASSTWGPMNTEAFF
TGTGCCAGTAGTACGTGGGGGCCCATGAACACTGAAGCTTTCTTT
>.|TRBV6-4|.|TRBJ2-3
CASSEGGTQYF
TGTGCCAGCAGTGAAGGAGGGACGCAGTATTTT
>.|TRBV6-5|.|TRBJ1-2
CASWDFYGYTF
TGTGCCAGCTGGGACTTCTATGGCTACACCTTC
>.|TRBV6-5|.|TRBJ1-1
CASSYLDRNTEAFF
TGTGCCAGCAGTTACCTTGACAGGAACACTGAAGCTTTCTTT
>.|TRBV10-3|.|TRBJ2-5
CAIRKGLEETQYF
TGTGCCATCAGAAAGGGACTGGAAGAGACCCAGTACTTC
>.|TRBV27|.|TRBJ2-2
CASTDVATGELFF
TGTGCCAGCACTGATGTGGCAACCGGGGAGCTGTTTTTT
>TRBD1|TRBV19|few|TRBJ1-1
CASSTPSGTGGFEAFF
TGTGCCAGTAGTACCCCCTCTGGGACAGGGGGCTTCGAAGCTTTCTTT
>.|TRBV11-2|.|TRBJ2-7
CASSSMVTYEQYF
TGTGCCAGCAGTTCTATGGTTACCTACGAGCAGTACTTC
>.|TRBV6-1|.|TRBJ2-5
CASSDLQETQYF
TGTGCCAGCAGTGATCTACAAGAGACCCAGTACTTC
>.|TRBV3-1/TRBV3-2|.|TRBJ2-1
CASSQGGTHNEQFF
TGTGCCAGCAGCCAAGGGGGGACTCACAATGAGCAGTTCTTC
>TRBD1|TRBV7-9|.|TRBJ1-1
CASSRLTGFAEAFF
TGTGCCAGCAGCCGCCTGACAGGGTTCGCTGAAGCTTTCTTT
>.|TRBV7-8|.|TRBJ1-1
CASSPAGTYNTEAFF
TGTGCCAGCAGCCCCGCCGGGACATACAACACTGAAGCTTTCTTT
>.|TRBV6-5|.|TRBJ2-7
CASSSLLENYEQYF
TGTGCCAGCAGTTCCCTTCTTGAGAACTACGAGCAGTACTTC
>.|TRBV3-1/TRBV3-2|.|TRBJ1-2
CASSQDYDRFQKVDGYTF
TGTGCCAGCAGCCAAGACTATGACAGGTTCCAAAAGGTCGATGGCTACACCTTC
>.|TRBV5-8|.|TRBJ2-1
CASSMEGAWGNEQFF
TGTGCCAGCAGTATGGAGGGGGCTTGGGGCAATGAGCAGTTCTTC
>.|TRBV19|.|TRBJ2-5
CASSRDLQETQYF
TGTGCCAGTAGCCGGGACTTACAAGAGACCCAGTACTTC
>.|TRBV9|.|TRBJ1-4
CASSFTGATNEKLFF
TGTGCCAGCAGTTTCACGGGAGCAACTAATGAAAAACTGTTTTTT
>.|TRBV6-5|.|TRBJ1-4
CASRSGTTNEKLFF
TGTGCCAGCAGGTCGGGTACAACTAATGAAAAACTGTTTTTT
>.|TRBV7-2|.|TRBJ2-2
CASSLFSSLDTGELFF
TGTGCCAGCAGCTTATTCAGTTCTTTGGACACCGGGGAGCTGTTTTTT
>TRBD1|TRBV6-2/TRBV6-3|.|TRBJ2-5
CASSYSNRGETQYF
TGTGCCAGCAGTTACTCCAACAGGGGGGAGACCCAGTACTTC
>.|TRBV5-6|.|TRBJ1-2
CASSFLQGHGYTF
TGTGCCAGCAGCTTCCTTCAGGGGCATGGCTACACCTTC
>.|TRBV27|.|TRBJ1-1
CASSLGGMNTEAFF
TGTGCCAGCAGTTTAGGGGGGATGAACACTGAAGCTTTCTTT
>.|TRBV7-9|.|TRBJ2-3
CASSLLLEGAADTQYF
TGTGCCAGCAGCTTATTACTCGAGGGAGCTGCAGATACGCAGTATTTT
>TRBD2|TRBV5-8|.|TRBJ2-7
CASSWFGGGAYEQYF
TGTGCCAGCAGCTGGTTTGGCGGGGGGGCATACGAGCAGTACTTC
>TRBD1|TRBV2|once|TRBJ1-4
CASNRQGGEKLFF
TGTGCCAGCAATCGACAGGGCGGGGAAAAACTGTTTTTT
>TRBD2|TRBV9|.|TRBJ2-7
CASSESSGEPYEQYF
TGTGCCAGCAGCGAATCTAGCGGGGAGCCCTACGAGCAGTACTTC
>.|TRBV7-3|.|TRBJ2-7
CASSPDGGLPPDEQYF
TGTGCCAGCAGCCCTGATGGAGGACTCCCACCAGACGAGCAGTACTTC
>TRBD1|TRBV5-8|.|TRBJ2-7
CASSYDRGSSYEQYF
TGTGCCAGCAGCTACGACAGGGGAAGCTCCTACGAGCAGTACTTC
>.|TRBV7-2|.|TRBJ1-2
CASSLGGTNTF
TGTGCCAGCAGCCTCGGTGGGACTAACACCTTC
>.|TRBV7-2|.|TRBJ1-2
CASSYDSSYGYTF
TGTGCCAGCAGCTATGACAGCTCCTATGGCTACACCTTC
>.|TRBV18|once|TRBJ1-1
CASSPERAGTEAFF
TGTGCCAGCTCACCAGAAAGGGCGGGCACTGAAGCTTTCTTT